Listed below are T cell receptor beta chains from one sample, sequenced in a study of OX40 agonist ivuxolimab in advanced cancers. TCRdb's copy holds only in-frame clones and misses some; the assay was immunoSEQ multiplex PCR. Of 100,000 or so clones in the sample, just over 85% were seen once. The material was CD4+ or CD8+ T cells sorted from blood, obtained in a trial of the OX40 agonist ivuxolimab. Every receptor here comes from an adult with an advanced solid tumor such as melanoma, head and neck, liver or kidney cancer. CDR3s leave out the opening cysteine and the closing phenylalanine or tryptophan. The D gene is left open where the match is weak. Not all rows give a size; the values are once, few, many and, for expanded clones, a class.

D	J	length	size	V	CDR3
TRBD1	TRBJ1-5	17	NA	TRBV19	ASSIYRQGVGTSNQPQH
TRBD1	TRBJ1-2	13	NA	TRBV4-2	ASSQRQGTNYGYT
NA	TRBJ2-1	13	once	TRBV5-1	ASSFAGRESNEQF
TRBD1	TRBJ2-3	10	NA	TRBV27	ASRGQGDTQY
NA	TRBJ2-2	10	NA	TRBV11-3	ASSAPPGELF
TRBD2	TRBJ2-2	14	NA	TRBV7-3	ASSLAGGPHTGELF
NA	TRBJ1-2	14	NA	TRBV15	ATSRDPGQTNYGYT
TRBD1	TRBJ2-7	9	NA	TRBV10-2	ASIGGHEQY
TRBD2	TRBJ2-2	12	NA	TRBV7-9	AGTSGRDTGELF
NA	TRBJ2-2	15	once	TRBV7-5	ASSLRVPLGGSGELF
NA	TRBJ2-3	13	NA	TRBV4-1	ASSQVTGDTDTQY
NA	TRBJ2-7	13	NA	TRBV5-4	ASSAGTASSYEQY
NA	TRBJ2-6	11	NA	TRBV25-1	ATGWSGANVLT
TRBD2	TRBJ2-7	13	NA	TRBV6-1	ASTTTSSGTYEQY
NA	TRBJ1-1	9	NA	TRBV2	ASGPNTEAF
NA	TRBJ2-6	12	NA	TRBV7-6	ASSLASGANVLT
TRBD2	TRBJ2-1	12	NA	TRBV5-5	ASSLWASGREQF
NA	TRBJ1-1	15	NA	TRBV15	ATSRDRATDMNTEAF
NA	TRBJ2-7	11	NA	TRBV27	ASSFFGADEQY
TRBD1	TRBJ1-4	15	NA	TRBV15	ATSRAPPGQGDEKLF
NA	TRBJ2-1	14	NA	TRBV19	ASSHLSRPNYNEQF
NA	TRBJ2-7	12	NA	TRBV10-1	ASSRDLNSYEQY
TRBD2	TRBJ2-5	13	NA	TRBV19	ASSIGLAGGETQY
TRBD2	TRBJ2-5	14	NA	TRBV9	ASSVSVGGPEETQY
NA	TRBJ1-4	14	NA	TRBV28	ASSLGWGRGNEKLF
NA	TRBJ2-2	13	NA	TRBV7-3	ASTKGIPNTGELF
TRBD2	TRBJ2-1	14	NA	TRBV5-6	ASSWTSGSSDNEQF
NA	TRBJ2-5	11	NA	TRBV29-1	SVERQHQETQY
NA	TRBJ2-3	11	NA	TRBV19	ASSHYRTDTQY
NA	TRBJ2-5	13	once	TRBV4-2	ASSRITGIEETQY
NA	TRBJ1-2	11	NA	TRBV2	ASSEVFGGGYT
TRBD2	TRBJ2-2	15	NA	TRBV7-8	ASSKSELAGNTGELF
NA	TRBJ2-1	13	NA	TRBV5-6	ASSQGPAGDNEQF
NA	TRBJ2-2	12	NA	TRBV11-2	ASSFERATGELF
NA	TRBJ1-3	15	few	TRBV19	ASSIPYDRTSGNTIY
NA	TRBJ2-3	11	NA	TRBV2	ASSRDSTDTQY
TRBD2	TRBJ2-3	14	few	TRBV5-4	ATRRGGSQGTDTQY
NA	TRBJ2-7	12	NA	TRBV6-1	ASRDETTIYEQY
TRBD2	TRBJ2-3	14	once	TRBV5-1	ASSSGLADSTDTQY
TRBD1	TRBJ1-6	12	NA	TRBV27	ASSFRTGTTPLH
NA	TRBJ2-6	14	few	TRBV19	ASSNSGLTGANVLT
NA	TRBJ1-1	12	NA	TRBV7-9	ASSGGTENTEAF